What follows is one TCR beta chain and its context. Its matching antigen is unknown. This sample is drawn from a study of cytomegalovirus exposure and HLA in healthy donors. Vbeta (60) and Jbeta (13) primers were used in the PCR. The method was immunoSEQ multiplex PCR; TCRdb's version includes in-frame clones alone and lacks a portion of them. This table holds 60,000 to 85,000 clones. Study-level results: An assumption of roughly uniform sequencing depth across donors underlay the presence/absence analyses. Rarity marked most TCR sequences, yet some public TCRs occurred in many donors. Later analysis suggested links between common viral pathogens and several top significant clusters. Upon later analysis, TCR association rates were observed to vary by HLA locus, being highest for DRB1 and lowest for HLA-C.

The CDR3 is 17 amino acids. The germline V gene has CDR1 SGHRS and CDR2 YFSETQ. V lost 7 bases, J lost 6 bases, and 26 bases lay in between. This chain connects TRBV5-1 to TRBJ2-1; D is unresolved. Source material: PBMCs. The origin of this receptor is a man aged 45 to 65 in good health and CMV-seropositive. CDR3 nucleotides: TGCGCCAGCTGCCTGCGGAAACTAACGCCGGCCGGCAATGAGCAGTTCTTC. This encodes CASCLRKLTPAGNEQFF.